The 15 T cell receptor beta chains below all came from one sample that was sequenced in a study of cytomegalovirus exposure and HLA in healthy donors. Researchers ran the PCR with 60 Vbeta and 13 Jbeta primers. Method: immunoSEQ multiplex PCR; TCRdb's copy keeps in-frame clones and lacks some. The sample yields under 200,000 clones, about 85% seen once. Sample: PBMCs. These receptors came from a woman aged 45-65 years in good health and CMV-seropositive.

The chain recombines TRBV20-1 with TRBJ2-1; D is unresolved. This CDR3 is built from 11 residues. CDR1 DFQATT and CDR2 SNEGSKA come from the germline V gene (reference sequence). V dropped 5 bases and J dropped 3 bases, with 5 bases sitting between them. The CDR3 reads CSASIYNEQFF. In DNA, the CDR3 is TGCAGTGCTTCCATCTACAATGAGCAGTTCTTC.

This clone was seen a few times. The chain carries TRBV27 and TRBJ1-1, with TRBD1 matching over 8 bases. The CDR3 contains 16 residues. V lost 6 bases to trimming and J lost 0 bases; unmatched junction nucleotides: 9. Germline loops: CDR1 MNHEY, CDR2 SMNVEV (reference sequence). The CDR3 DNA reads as TGTGCCAGCAGCCCAGACAGGGGAGGAATGAACACTGAAGCTTTCTTT. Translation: CASSPDRGGMNTEAFF.

CDR3 nucleotide sequence: TGTGCCAGCAGCCGAAGCGGCCTCCCGGGGGGCTACACCTTC. This sequence encodes CASSRSGLPGGYTF. The chain is built from TRBV27 and TRBJ1-2, with D unresolved. This CDR3 region has 14 residues. CDR1 MNHEY and CDR2 SMNVEV come from the germline V gene (reference sequence). V gave up 6 bases and J gave up 8 bases, with 19 bases separating them.

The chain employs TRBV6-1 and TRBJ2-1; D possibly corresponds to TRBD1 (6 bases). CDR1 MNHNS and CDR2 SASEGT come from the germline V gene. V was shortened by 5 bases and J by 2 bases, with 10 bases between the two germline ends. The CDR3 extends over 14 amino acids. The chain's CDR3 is CASSPQGPYNEQFF. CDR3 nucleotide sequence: TGTGCCAGCAGTCCACAGGGACCCTACAATGAGCAGTTCTTC.

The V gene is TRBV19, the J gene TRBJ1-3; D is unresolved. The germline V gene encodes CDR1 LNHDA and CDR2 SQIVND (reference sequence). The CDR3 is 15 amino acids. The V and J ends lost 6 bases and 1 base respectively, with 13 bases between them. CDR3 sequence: CASSAASDSGNTIYF. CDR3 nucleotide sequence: TGTGCCAGTAGCGCTGCCAGCGATTCTGGAAACACCATATATTTT.

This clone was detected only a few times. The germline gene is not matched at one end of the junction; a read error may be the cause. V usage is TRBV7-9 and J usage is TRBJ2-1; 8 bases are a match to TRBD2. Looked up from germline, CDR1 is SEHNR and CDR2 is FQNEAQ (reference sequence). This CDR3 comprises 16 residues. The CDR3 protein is CSSSQTSGQTYNEQFF. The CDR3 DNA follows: TGTTCCAGCAGTCAAACTAGCGGACAAACCTACAATGAGCAGTTCTTC.

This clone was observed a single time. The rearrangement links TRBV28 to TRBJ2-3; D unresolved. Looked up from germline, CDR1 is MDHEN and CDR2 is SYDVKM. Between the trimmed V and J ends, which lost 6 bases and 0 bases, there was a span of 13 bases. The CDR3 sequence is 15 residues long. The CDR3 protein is CASSQTPYSTDTQYF. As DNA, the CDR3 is TGTGCCAGCAGCCAGACACCGTACAGCACAGATACGCAGTATTTT.

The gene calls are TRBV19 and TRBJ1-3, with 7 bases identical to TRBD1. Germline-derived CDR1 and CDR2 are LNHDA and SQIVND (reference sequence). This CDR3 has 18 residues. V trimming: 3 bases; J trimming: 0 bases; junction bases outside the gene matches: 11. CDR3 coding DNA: TGTGCCAGTAGTATGTCTTCAGGGGGACACGTCTCTGGAAACACCATATATTTT. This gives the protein CASSMSSGGHVSGNTIYF.

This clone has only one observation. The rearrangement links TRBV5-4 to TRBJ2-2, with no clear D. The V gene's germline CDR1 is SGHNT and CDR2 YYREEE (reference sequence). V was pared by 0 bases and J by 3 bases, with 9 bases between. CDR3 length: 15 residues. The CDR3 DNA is TGTGCCAGCAGCTTGGACTCTCCGGACACCGGGGAGCTGTTTTTT. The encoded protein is CASSLDSPDTGELFF.

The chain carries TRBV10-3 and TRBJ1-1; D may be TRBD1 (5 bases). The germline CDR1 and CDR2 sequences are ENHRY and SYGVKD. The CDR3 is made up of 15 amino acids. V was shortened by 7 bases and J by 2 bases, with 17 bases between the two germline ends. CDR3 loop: CAITGDRTPNTEAFF. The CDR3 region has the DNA TGTGCCATCACCGGTGACAGAACGCCTAACACTGAAGCTTTCTTT.

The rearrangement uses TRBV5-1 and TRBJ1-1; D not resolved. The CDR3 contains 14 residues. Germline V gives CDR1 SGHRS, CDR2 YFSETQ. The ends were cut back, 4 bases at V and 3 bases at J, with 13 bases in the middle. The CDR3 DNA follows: TGCGCCAGCAGCCTGGACCACACCTACACTGAAGCTTTCTTT. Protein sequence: CASSLDHTYTEAFF.

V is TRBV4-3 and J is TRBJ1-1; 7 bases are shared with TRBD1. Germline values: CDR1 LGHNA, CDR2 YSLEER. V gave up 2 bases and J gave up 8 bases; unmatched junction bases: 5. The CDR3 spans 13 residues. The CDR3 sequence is CASSQKTGLEAFF. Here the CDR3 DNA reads TGCGCCAGCAGCCAAAAGACAGGGTTGGAAGCTTTCTTT.

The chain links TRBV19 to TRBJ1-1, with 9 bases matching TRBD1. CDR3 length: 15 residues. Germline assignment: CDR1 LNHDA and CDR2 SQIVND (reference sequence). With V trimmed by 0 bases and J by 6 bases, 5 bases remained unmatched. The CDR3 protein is CASSIELTGGAEAFF. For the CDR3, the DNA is TGTGCCAGTAGTATAGAGCTAACAGGGGGCGCTGAAGCTTTCTTT.

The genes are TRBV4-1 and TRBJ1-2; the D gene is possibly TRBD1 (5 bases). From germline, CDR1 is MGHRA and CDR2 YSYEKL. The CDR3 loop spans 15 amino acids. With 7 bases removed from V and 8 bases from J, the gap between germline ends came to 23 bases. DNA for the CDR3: TGCGCCAGCACCACCGCCGACAGTCCCTTGTGGGGCTACACCTTC. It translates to CASTTADSPLWGYTF.

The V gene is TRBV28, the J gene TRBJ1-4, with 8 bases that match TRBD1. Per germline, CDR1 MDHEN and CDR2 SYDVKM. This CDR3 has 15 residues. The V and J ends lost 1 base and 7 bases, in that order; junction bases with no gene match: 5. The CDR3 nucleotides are TGTGCCAGCAGTTTATTGTCAGGGGGCAGTGAAAAACTGTTTTTT. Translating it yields CASSLLSGGSEKLFF.